The 14 T cell receptor beta chains below come from one sample, sequenced in a study of T cells in Graves' hyperthyroidism and ophthalmopathy. RNA transcripts provided the source from which TCR beta CDR3 regions were amplified. The primer set for the first-round RT-PCR of the TCR CDR3 was HTBI. One entry per CDR3 protein results from TCRdb running MiXCR on the multiplex PCR reads. This table holds about 290,000 distinct CDR3 sequences, roughly 14% found once. The sequenced sample consisted of blood. These receptors were collected from a woman in her thirties with Graves' hyperthyroidism that later progressed to Graves' ophthalmopathy.

This chain links TRBV6-5 with TRBJ2-1; 9 bases are shared with TRBD1. With V trimmed by 2 bases and J by 9 bases, 14 bases remained unmatched. This CDR3 spans 17 amino acids. Germline V gives CDR1 MNHEY, CDR2 SVGAGI. This CDR3 reads CASSYISGTGRMSEQFF. As DNA, the CDR3 is TGTGCCAGCAGTTACATTTCCGGGACAGGGAGAATGAGTGAGCAGTTCTTC.

The table lists this clonotype with a few counts. The CDR3 is CASSPKREIKLNEQFF. CDR3 coding DNA: TGTGCCAGCAGCCCCAAGCGGGAGATCAAGCTCAATGAGCAGTTCTTC. The chain recombines TRBV3-1 with TRBJ2-1; TRBD2 matches 8 bases. Unmatched junction bases numbered 11, after V lost 4 bases and J lost 6 bases. Germline assignment: CDR1 LGHDT and CDR2 YNNKEL (reference sequence). This CDR3 is 16 amino acids long.

This clonotype was observed at least ten times. J is TRBJ2-1 and V is TRBV20-1; D gene ambiguous. The V gene lost 6 bases and the J gene lost 4 bases, with 13 bases spanning the gap. Germline V CDR1 and CDR2: DFQATT, SNEGSKA (reference sequence). The CDR3 is made up of 13 amino acids. The CDR3, as DNA: TGCAGTGCGCTCATCCCCAGGTACAATGAGCAGTTCTTC. The encoded protein is CSALIPRYNEQFF.

This clonotype has a count of ten or more. V is TRBV24-1 and J is TRBJ1-1; 8 nucleotides align to TRBD1. CDR3 length equals 16 residues. The germline V gene has CDR1 KGHDR and CDR2 SFDVKD. V dropped 3 bases and J dropped 1; count of bases not matched to a gene: 6. The CDR3 loop reads CATSDRRQGKNTEAFF. The CDR3 nucleotides are TGTGCCACCAGTGATCGCCGACAGGGGAAGAACACTGAAGCTTTCTTT.

Comments on this clonotype: A much larger clone lies one base from this, so it may be a read error. The rearrangement links TRBV19 to TRBJ2-1; perhaps TRBD2 as D (5 bases). Trimming took off 5 bases at V and 4 bases at J, with 15 bases between the two ends. The CDR3 totals 15 residues. Germline V lookup: CDR1 LNHDA, CDR2 SQIVND (reference sequence). The CDR3 sequence is CASSLGPAEYNEQFF. The CDR3 DNA reads as TGTGCCAGTAGTCTAGGACCAGCGGAGTACAATGAGCAGTTCTTC.

This clonotype was observed at least ten times. The chain carries TRBV27 and TRBJ2-1; 11 nucleotides agree with TRBD2. CDR3 size: 17 residues. Germline V gene data show CDR1 as MNHEY and CDR2 as SMNVEV (reference sequence). J was trimmed by 2 bases and V by 5 bases; bases with no gene match: 8. This CDR3 is CASSPNWGLAAYNEQFF. The CDR3 DNA follows: TGTGCCAGCAGTCCGAACTGGGGACTAGCGGCCTACAATGAGCAGTTCTTC.

This clonotype showed up many times. The chain links TRBV2 to TRBJ2-1; 7 bases agree with TRBD2. CDR1 is SNHLY and CDR2 is FYNNEI in the germline V gene. Trimming cost V 9 bases and J 0 bases; bases outside gene matches: 8. The length of the CDR3 is 15 residues. As DNA, the CDR3 is TGTGCCAGTCGGGATAGCGGGCTCTCCTACAATGAGCAGTTCTTC. It yields the protein CASRDSGLSYNEQFF.

This clonotype was recorded a few times. The chain carries TRBV27 and TRBJ2-2, with 9 bases matching TRBD2. Germline assignment: CDR1 MNHEY and CDR2 SMNVEV (reference sequence). The trim removed 4 bases at V and 7 bases at J, leaving 7 bases unmatched. This CDR3 has 15 residues. CDR3 sequence (DNA): TGTGCCAGCAGTTCCCTGCTAGCGGGAAACGGGGAGCTGTTTTTT. This encodes CASSSLLAGNGELFF.

In this sample, this clonotype turned up many times. The chain uses TRBV4-1 and TRBJ2-1; D is undetermined. CDR3 length: 12 amino acids. V lost 1 base and J lost 10, with 8 bases in between. Germline loops: CDR1 MGHRA, CDR2 YSYEKL. The CDR3 protein is CASSQVREEQFF. CDR3 bases: TGCGCCAGCAGCCAAGTGAGAGAAGAGCAGTTCTTC.

This clonotype was picked up many times. The V call is TRBV12-3 or TRBV12-4, the J call TRBJ2-1; 9 bases fit TRBD2. This CDR3 contains 15 residues. Trimming at V came to 3 bases and at J to 9 bases, leaving 9 bases not matched to a gene. The CDR3 reads CASSFGVAGDSEQFF. The DNA of the CDR3 is TGTGCCAGCAGTTTCGGGGTAGCGGGAGACAGTGAGCAGTTCTTC.

This chain links TRBV6-2 or TRBV6-3 with TRBJ2-3; D is undetermined. The CDR3 has 13 residues. V was shortened by 5 bases and J by 6 bases, with 12 bases between the two germline ends. CDR1 is MNHEY and CDR2 is SVGEGT in the germline V gene. CDR3 DNA: TGTGCCAGCAGTCTAAGGAACGCTGATACGCAGTATTTT. Amino acids: CASSLRNADTQYF.

This clonotype was recorded at least ten times. The CDR3 coding sequence is TGTGCCAGCAGCTTAAAGCAGGGGGCATTTGAAAAACTGTTTTTT. It yields the protein CASSLKQGAFEKLFF. The V call is TRBV7-9, the J call TRBJ1-4; TRBD1 matches at 8 bases. J gave up 7 bases and V 2 bases, and 6 bases lay outside the gene matches. The CDR3 totals 15 residues. Germline loops: CDR1 SEHNR, CDR2 FQNEAQ (reference sequence). The entire variable domain, with the rest obtained from reference TRBV7-9 and TRBJ1-4, is as follows: DTGVSQNPRHKITKRGQNVTFRCDPISEHNRLYWYRQTLGQGPEFLTYFQNEAQLEKSRLLSDRFSAERPKGSFSTLEIQRTEQGDSAMYLCASSLKQGAFEKLFFGSGTQLSVL.

V gene TRBV3-1 combines with J gene TRBJ1-1; 9 bases agree with TRBD1. This CDR3 has 15 residues. The junction had 9 bases not matched to a gene; V was cut back by 4 bases and J by 6 bases. Germline V gene data show CDR1 as LGHDT and CDR2 as YNNKEL (reference sequence). This chain's CDR3 is CASSPYRDRDAEAFF. In DNA form, the CDR3 reads TGTGCCAGCAGCCCATACCGGGACAGGGACGCTGAAGCTTTCTTT.

The genes are TRBV7-3 and TRBJ2-1; 10 nucleotides match TRBD2. V shed 6 bases, J shed 7 bases, and the junction held 9 bases outside the gene matches. This CDR3 has 15 amino acids. Per germline, CDR1 SGHTA and CDR2 FQGTGA. CDR3 loop: CASSPGQLAGNEQFF. The DNA for the CDR3 is TGTGCCAGCAGTCCAGGGCAACTAGCGGGGAATGAGCAGTTCTTC.